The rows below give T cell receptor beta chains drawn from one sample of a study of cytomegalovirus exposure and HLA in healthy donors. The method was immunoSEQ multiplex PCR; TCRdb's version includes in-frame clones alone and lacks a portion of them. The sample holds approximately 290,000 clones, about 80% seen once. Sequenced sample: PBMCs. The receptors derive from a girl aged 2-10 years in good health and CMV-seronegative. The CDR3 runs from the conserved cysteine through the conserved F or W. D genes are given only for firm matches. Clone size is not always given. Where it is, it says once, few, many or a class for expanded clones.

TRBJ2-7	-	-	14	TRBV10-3	CAISEKGRPYEQYF	TGTGCCATCAGTGAGAAGGGGCGCCCTTACGAGCAGTACTTC
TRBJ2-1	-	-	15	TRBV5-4	CASSTRPDYYNEQFF	TGTGCCAGCAGCACTAGGCCGGATTATTACAATGAGCAGTTCTTC
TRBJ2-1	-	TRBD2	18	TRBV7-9	CASSSGLAGVFAYNEQFF	TGTGCCAGCAGTTCGGGACTAGCGGGGGTCTTCGCCTACAATGAGCAGTTCTTC
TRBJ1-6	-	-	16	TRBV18	CASSPGTLGLDSPLHF	TGTGCCAGCTCACCCGGGACATTAGGCCTTGATTCACCCCTCCACTTT
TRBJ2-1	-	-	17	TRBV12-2	CASRLSRGGRARNEQFF	TGTGCAAGTCGCTTATCCCGCGGCGGGAGGGCTCGTAATGAGCAGTTCTTC
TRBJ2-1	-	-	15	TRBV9	CASSVSVVAANEQFF	TGTGCCAGCAGCGTCAGTGTGGTAGCGGCCAATGAGCAGTTCTTC
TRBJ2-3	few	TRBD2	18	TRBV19	CASTGVRSGRAGADTQYF	TGTGCCAGTACAGGGGTTCGGAGCGGGAGGGCCGGAGCAGATACGCAGTATTTT
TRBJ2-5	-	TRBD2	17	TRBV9	CASSPVGVAGGQETQYF	TGTGCCAGCAGCCCAGTGGGAGTAGCGGGGGGGCAAGAGACCCAGTACTTC
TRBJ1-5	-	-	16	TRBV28	CASGVQGSPSRQPQHF	TGTGCCAGCGGAGTCCAGGGCTCACCGTCTAGGCAGCCCCAGCATTTT
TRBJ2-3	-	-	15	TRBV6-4	CASSTTGSSTDTQYF	TGTGCCAGCAGTACTACAGGCTCTAGCACAGATACGCAGTATTTT
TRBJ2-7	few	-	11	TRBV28	CASSVTYEQYF	TGTGCCAGCAGTGTTACCTACGAGCAGTACTTC
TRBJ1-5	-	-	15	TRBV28	CASSPRGQIYQPQHF	TGTGCCAGCAGTCCTCGGGGACAAATCTATCAGCCCCAGCATTTT
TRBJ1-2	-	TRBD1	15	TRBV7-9	CASSMEDRGSSGYTF	TGTGCCAGCAGCATGGAGGACAGGGGAAGTAGTGGCTACACCTTC
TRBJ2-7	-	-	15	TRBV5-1	CASSREEAVVYEQYF	TGCGCCAGCAGCCGCGAGGAAGCGGTTGTCTACGAGCAGTACTTC
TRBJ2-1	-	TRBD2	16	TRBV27	CASRRAGASSYNEQFF	TGTGCCAGCAGGCGAGCGGGGGCAAGCTCCTACAATGAGCAGTTCTTC
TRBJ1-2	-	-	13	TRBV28	CASSQQGYYGYTF	TGTGCCAGCAGTCAACAGGGATATTATGGCTACACCTTC
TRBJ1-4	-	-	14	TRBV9	CASSTTATNEKLFF	TGTGCCAGCAGCACGACAGCAACTAATGAAAAACTGTTTTTT
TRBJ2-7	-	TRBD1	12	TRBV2	CAVRDRVGEQYF	TGTGCCGTCCGGGACAGGGTAGGCGAGCAGTACTTC
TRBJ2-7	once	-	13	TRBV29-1	CSVEFHSNYEQYF	TGCAGCGTTGAATTTCACAGTAACTACGAGCAGTACTTC
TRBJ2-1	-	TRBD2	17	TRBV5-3	CARSLRGRDYPYNEQFF	TGTGCCAGAAGCTTGAGGGGCCGGGACTACCCCTACAATGAGCAGTTCTTC
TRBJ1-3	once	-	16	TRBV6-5	CASSSSRGFSGNTIYF	TGTGCCAGCAGTTCCAGTAGGGGATTCTCTGGAAACACCATATATTTT
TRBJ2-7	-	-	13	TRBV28	CASSLFEEDEQYF	TGTGCCAGCAGTTTATTCGAGGAGGACGAGCAGTACTTC
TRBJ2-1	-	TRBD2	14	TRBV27	CASSFQTSRNEQFF	TGTGCCAGCAGTTTCCAGACTAGCAGGAATGAGCAGTTCTTC
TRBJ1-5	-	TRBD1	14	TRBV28	CASSYGQGQQPQHF	TGTGCCAGCAGTTATGGACAGGGGCAACAGCCCCAGCATTTT
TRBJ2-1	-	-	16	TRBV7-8	CASSLIRGTRYNEQFF	TGTGCCAGCAGCTTAATTCGGGGGACGAGGTACAATGAGCAGTTCTTC
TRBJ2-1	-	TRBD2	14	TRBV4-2	CASSQERLAGPQFF	TGTGCCAGCAGCCAAGAAAGACTAGCGGGACCTCAGTTCTTC
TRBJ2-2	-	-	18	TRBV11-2	CASSLRGAGPLPTGELFF	TGTGCCAGCAGCTTACGGGGGGCAGGCCCTCTACCCACCGGGGAGCTGTTTTTT
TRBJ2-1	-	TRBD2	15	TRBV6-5	CASSYEGLAGDEQFF	TGTGCCAGCAGTTACGAGGGACTAGCGGGAGACGAGCAGTTCTTC
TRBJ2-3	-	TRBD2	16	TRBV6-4	CASSDSGGLDPDTQYF	TGTGCCAGCAGTGACTCTGGAGGACTAGACCCAGATACGCAGTATTTT
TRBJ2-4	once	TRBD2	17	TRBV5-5	CASSLLLAGASENIQYF	TGTGCCAGCAGCTTGTTGCTAGCGGGGGCCTCAGAGAACATTCAGTACTTC
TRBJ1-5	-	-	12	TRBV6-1	CASSDQDQPQHF	TGTGCCAGCAGTGACCAGGATCAGCCCCAGCATTTT
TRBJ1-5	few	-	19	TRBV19	CASSIEASRQAGSNQPQHF	TGTGCCAGTAGTATAGAGGCTTCGCGACAGGCTGGGAGCAATCAGCCCCAGCATTTT
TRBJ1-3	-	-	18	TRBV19	CASRPPGGRKPSGNTIYF	TGTGCCAGTAGACCCCCAGGAGGGAGAAAACCCTCTGGAAACACCATATATTTT
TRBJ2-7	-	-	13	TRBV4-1	CASSQGLVSEQYF	TGCGCCAGCAGCCAGGGGCTCGTATCCGAGCAGTACTTC
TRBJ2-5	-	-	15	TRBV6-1	CASSEWGGLQETQYF	TGTGCCAGCAGTGAATGGGGGGGGCTCCAAGAGACCCAGTACTTC
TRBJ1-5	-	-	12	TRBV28	CASSLKSQPQHF	TGTGCCAGCAGTTTAAAGAGCCAGCCCCAGCATTTT
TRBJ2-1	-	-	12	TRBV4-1	CASSQVHDEQFF	TGCGCCAGCAGCCAAGTACATGATGAGCAGTTCTTC
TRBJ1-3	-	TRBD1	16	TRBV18	CASSPPGTGAGNTIYF	TGTGCCAGCTCACCACCCGGGACAGGGGCTGGAAACACCATATATTTT
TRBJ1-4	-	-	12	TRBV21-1	CASRTANEKLFF	TGTGCCAGCAGGACAGCTAATGAAAAACTGTTTTTT